The T cell receptor beta chain under discussion was sequenced for a study of technical replicates of blood from several donors. Produced via immunoSEQ multiplex PCR; TCRdb's table is partial and in-frame only. Among about 80,000 clones listed, roughly 94% were seen once. The TCR comes from a human donor in good health. Material for sequencing was T cells isolated from PBMCs.

For the CDR3, the DNA is TGTGCCAGCAGGGTTTCCCAAGGGGGCCCCTCTAACTATGGCTACACCTTC. It codes for CASRVSQGGPSNYGYTF. The chain has TRBV2 and TRBJ1-2, with TRBD1 matching over 7 bases. CDR3 length: 17 residues. V shed 6 bases and J 0 bases; nucleotides not matched to a gene: 13. Germline values: CDR1 SNHLY, CDR2 FYNNEI.